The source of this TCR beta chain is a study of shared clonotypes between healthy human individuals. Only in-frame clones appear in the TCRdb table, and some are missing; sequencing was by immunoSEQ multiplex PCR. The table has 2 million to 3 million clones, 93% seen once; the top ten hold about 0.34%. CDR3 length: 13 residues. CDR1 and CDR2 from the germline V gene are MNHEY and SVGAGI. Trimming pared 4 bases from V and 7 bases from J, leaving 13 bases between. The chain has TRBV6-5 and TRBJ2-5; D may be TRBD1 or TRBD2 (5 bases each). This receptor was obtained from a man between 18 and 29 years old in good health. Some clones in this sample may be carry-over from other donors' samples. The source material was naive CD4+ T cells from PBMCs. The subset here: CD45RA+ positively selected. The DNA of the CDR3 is TGTGCCAGCAGTTCCTCGGGGCTTGGGACCCAGTACTTC. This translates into CASSSSGLGTQYF.